Below are 23 T cell receptor beta chains sequenced from a single sample in a study of human T cells and chemical hapten exposure. The time point: pre-sensitization, week 0. The sample's treatment: therapeutic diphenylcyclopropenone sensitization with weekly scalp DPC. TCRdb used MiXCR to reprocess the RACE reads, holding one entry per CDR3 protein. Among approximately 260,000 distinct CDR3 sequences listed, around 7% were seen once. Here the sequenced sample was whole blood, taken in connection with sensitization to the hapten diphenylcyclopropenone (DPC). Source of these receptors: a man aged 18 to 30 with alopecia areata. Some clones in this sample may be carry-over from other donors' samples.

The chain uses TRBV18 and TRBJ1-1; D may be TRBD1 (6 bases). The CDR3 has 14 amino acids. The V gene's germline CDR1 is KGHSH and CDR2 LQKENI. Deletions cut 6 bases from V and 5 bases from J, with 16 bases between. The CDR3 DNA sequence: TGTGCCAGCTCCCGAGGGGGGGCGGAAACTGAAGCTTTCTTT. It encodes CASSRGGAETEAFF.

In this sample, this clonotype turned up many times. This sequence joins TRBV4-1 and TRBJ2-5; unclear D gene. This CDR3 is 14 amino acids long. The V gene lost 1 base and the J gene lost 5 bases, with 11 bases spanning the gap. From germline, CDR1 is MGHRA and CDR2 YSYEKL. In DNA form, the CDR3 reads TGCGCCAGCAGCCAAGCCGAAAGGGATGAGACCCAGTACTTC. It translates to CASSQAERDETQYF.

In this sample, this clonotype turned up a few times. In nucleotides, the CDR3 is TGTGCCAGCAGCTCCACGTACTGGACAGGGACGAGGAATGAGCAGTTCTTC. Its protein is CASSSTYWTGTRNEQFF. The chain links TRBV7-2 to TRBJ2-1; TRBD1 agrees at 8 bases. Losses at the gene ends were 4 bases for V and 7 bases for J; bases not matched to a gene: 15. Germline V CDR1 and CDR2: SGHTA, FQGNSA. CDR3 length: 17 amino acids.

This clonotype was seen a handful of times. Here the CDR3 reads CASSPSGQGYEQYF. The CDR3, as DNA: TGTGCCAGCAGCCCGTCGGGACAGGGGTACGAGCAGTACTTC. The J gene is TRBJ2-7, the V gene TRBV11-1; the match to TRBD1 covers 10 bases. The CDR3 sequence is 14 residues long. V was clipped by 5 bases and J by 4 bases; unmatched bases: 5. The germline V gene encodes CDR1 SGHAT and CDR2 FQDESV (reference sequence).

This clonotype was detected a few times. V and J are TRBV6-5 and TRBJ2-2; TRBD1 agrees at 12 bases. The germline V gene has CDR1 MNHEY and CDR2 SVGAGI. This CDR3 region has 15 residues. V trimming: 6 bases; J trimming: 7 bases; junction bases outside the gene matches: 6. This chain's CDR3 is CASSRDRGLGGELFF. The DNA of the CDR3 is TGTGCCAGCAGCCGGGACAGGGGGCTTGGCGGGGAGCTGTTTTTT.

The V call is TRBV7-2, the J call TRBJ2-3, with TRBD2 identical over 8 bases. J gave up 2 bases and V 4 bases, and 8 bases lay outside the gene matches. The CDR3 covers 16 residues. Germline V CDR1 and CDR2: SGHTA, FQGNSA. In DNA, the CDR3 is TGTGCCAGCAGCTCCCCCAGCGGGGGCCTCACAGATACGCAGTATTTT. Encoded protein: CASSSPSGGLTDTQYF.

The CDR3, as DNA: TGTGCCAGCAGTTACGGGGGTTACAACACTGAAGCTTTCTTT. Protein sequence: CASSYGGYNTEAFF. V usage is TRBV6-6 and J usage is TRBJ1-1; perhaps TRBD1 as D (5 bases). The CDR3 is 14 amino acids. Germline loops: CDR1 MNHNY, CDR2 SVGAGI (reference sequence). Trimming removed 2 bases from V and 2 bases from J, with 9 bases in between.

This clonotype was seen a few times. The limits of the CDR3 on the DNA are not certain, so only TCRdb's listed CDR3 is given. The chain employs TRBV27 and TRBJ2-1. Germline V gives CDR1 MNHEY, CDR2 SMNVEV (reference sequence). With termini counted, the CDR3 has 14 amino acids. CDR3 residues: CASSSSFRDNEQFF.

V is TRBV14 and J is TRBJ2-7; D tentatively reads TRBD1 or TRBD2 (5 bases each). CDR1 and CDR2 from the germline V gene are SGHDN and FVKESK. V lost 4 bases and J 7 bases, leaving 11 bases between the germline ends. The CDR3 consists of 12 residues. CDR3 coding DNA: TGTGCCAGCAGCCTGGGACCTTGGGAGCAGTACTTC. Translating gives CASSLGPWEQYF. Together with reference TRBV14 and TRBJ2-7, the CDR3 gives the full variable domain: EAGVTQFPSHSVIEKGQTVTLRCDPISGHDNLYWYRRVMGKEIKFLLHFVKESKQDESGMPNNRFLAERTGGTYSTLKVQPAELEDSGVYFCASSLGPWEQYFGPGTRLTVT.

In its sample, this clonotype was seen a few times. The gene calls are TRBV28 and TRBJ1-2, with 8 bases aligning to TRBD1. Trimming removed 8 bases from V and 3 bases from J; junction bases left unmatched: 5. Germline assignment: CDR1 MDHEN and CDR2 SYDVKM. The CDR3 sequence is 13 residues long. DNA of the CDR3: TGTGCCAGCCTCGCAGGGGGCCACTATGGCTACACCTTC. The encoded protein is CASLAGGHYGYTF.

This clonotype was counted ten times or more. The V gene is TRBV5-1, the J gene TRBJ1-1; 7 bases agree with TRBD1. Unmatched junction bases numbered 13, after V lost 5 bases and J lost 0 bases. The CDR3 spans 17 residues. CDR1 and CDR2 (germline): SGHRS, YFSETQ. CDR3 nucleotide sequence: TGCGCCAGCAGTGGAGGGGGCAGCTCCCCGATGAACACTGAAGCTTTCTTT. Residues: CASSGGGSSPMNTEAFF.

J is TRBJ1-2 and V is TRBV27; weak D call: TRBD1 (6 bases). The length of the CDR3 is 14 residues. The V gene's germline CDR1 is MNHEY and CDR2 SMNVEV (reference sequence). V lost 3 bases to trimming and J lost 7 bases, with 15 bases between them. The DNA of the CDR3 is TGTGCCAGCAGTTTGGTTGCAGGGGCGAGTGGCTACACCTTC. Residues: CASSLVAGASGYTF.

This clonotype came up a few times. One end of the junction is discordant with germline, which a read error may explain. The J gene is TRBJ2-2, the V gene TRBV10-3; D uncertain. Germline CDR1 ENHRY, CDR2 SYGVKD. The CDR3 length is 12 residues. The CDR3 region has the DNA TGTGCCATCGTAAGCAACAACGGGGAGCTGTTTTTT. It specifies CAIVSNNGELFF.

The J gene is TRBJ2-6, the V gene TRBV6-6; D gene unclear. Per germline, CDR1 MNHNY and CDR2 SVGAGI (reference sequence). The CDR3 loop spans 15 amino acids. Deletions cut 5 bases from V and 0 bases from J, with 8 bases between. Here the CDR3 DNA reads TGTGCCAGCAGTAAACTGGGCTCTGGGGCCAACGTCCTGACTTTC. It codes for CASSKLGSGANVLTF.

This chain connects TRBV11-2 to TRBJ2-2; D is unclear. The CDR3 is made up of 18 amino acids. Trimming cost V 5 bases and J 0 bases, with 19 bases left between them. Germline assignment: CDR1 SGHAT and CDR2 FQNNGV. The CDR3, as DNA: TGTGCCAGCAGCCTAAATCTTGGACCACCCGCGAACACCGGGGAGCTGTTTTTT. This encodes CASSLNLGPPANTGELFF.

The sample holds a few counts of this clonotype. The chain carries TRBV29-1 and TRBJ2-1; the D gene is possibly TRBD1 (6 bases). V gave up 1 base and J gave up 10 bases, with 11 bases separating them. CDR1 is SQVTM, CDR2 ANQGSEA, per germline. This CDR3 is built from 12 residues. CDR3 nucleotide sequence: TGCAGCGTTGAAGCGCCAGGGGACGAGCAGTTCTTC. This encodes CSVEAPGDEQFF.

This clonotype was counted between two and nine times. V gene TRBV20-1 combines with J gene TRBJ2-1; a weak D match, TRBD1 (7 bases). With 3 bases removed from V and 7 bases from J, the gap between germline ends came to 19 bases. Germline values: CDR1 DFQATT, CDR2 SNEGSKA (reference sequence). This CDR3 contains 15 residues. CDR3 in DNA: TGCAGTGCTAGTTCGGGGGTCGGGGACAGTAATGAGCAGTTCTTC. Translation gives CSASSGVGDSNEQFF.

This clonotype has a count of ten or more. The chain recombines TRBV12-3 or TRBV12-4 with TRBJ1-5; D gene uncertain. Trimming left V 1 base short and J 6 bases short, with 1 base between. The CDR3 is made up of 11 amino acids. The CDR3: CASSLGQPQHF. The CDR3, as DNA: TGTGCCAGCAGTTTAGGTCAGCCCCAGCATTTT.

Only a few counts were recorded for this clonotype. This chain uses TRBV18 with TRBJ1-5, with D possibly being TRBD1 (6 bases). V was clipped by 4 bases and J by 2 bases, with 12 bases between them. This CDR3 is built from 15 residues. The germline gives CDR1 KGHSH, CDR2 LQKENI. CDR3 in amino acids: CASSRAGGGNQPQHF. In nucleotides, the CDR3 is TGTGCCAGCTCACGGGCGGGGGGCGGCAATCAGCCCCAGCATTTT.

This chain connects TRBV4-1 to TRBJ1-6; 8 nucleotides agree with TRBD1. Germline assignment: CDR1 MGHRA and CDR2 YSYEKL. J was trimmed by 7 bases and V by 1 base; bases with no gene match: 9. The CDR3 is 17 amino acids. The CDR3 DNA is TGCGCCAGCAGCCAAGGGGTGCCGGCAGGGGGCAATTCACCCCTCCACTTT. This gives the protein CASSQGVPAGGNSPLHF.

This clonotype has a count of ten or more. This chain uses TRBV12-3 or TRBV12-4 with TRBJ2-5, with TRBD2 identical over 8 bases. The V gene end was trimmed by 6 bases and the J gene end by 6 bases; junction bases not matched to a gene: 12. There are 15 residues in the CDR3. CDR3 bases: TGTGCCAGCAGCCCCGGGACTAGAGGGGAAAAGACCCAGTACTTC. This translates into CASSPGTRGEKTQYF.

There are many counts of this clonotype. The J gene is TRBJ1-4, the V gene TRBV6-1; a possible D gene is TRBD1 (5 bases). The CDR3 loop spans 15 amino acids. Trimming took off 5 bases at V and 5 bases at J, with 15 bases between the two ends. CDR1 and CDR2 from the germline V gene are MNHNS and SASEGT. The CDR3 DNA is TGTGCCAGCAGTCACTCAAGGGGACTGAATGAAAAACTGTTTTTT. Translated, it gives CASSHSRGLNEKLFF.

This clonotype was observed many times. J is TRBJ1-2 and V is TRBV5-6; tentative D call: TRBD1 (5 bases). The germline V gene encodes CDR1 SGHDT and CDR2 YYEEEE. V lost 2 bases and J 2 bases, leaving 10 bases between the germline ends. This CDR3 has 14 residues. The chain's CDR3 is CASSLTGRNYGYTF. The CDR3 coding sequence is TGTGCCAGCAGCTTAACAGGAAGGAACTATGGCTACACCTTC.